The rows below give T cell receptor beta chains drawn from one sample of a study of CD8+CD57+ T cells in acquired aplastic anemia. In TCRdb, the reads were re-called with MiXCR into one record per CDR3 protein. Of more than 150,000 distinct CDR3 sequences listed, roughly half are singletons. The material sequenced was sorted CD4+, CD8+, or CD8+CD57+ T cells (not recorded which) from PBMCs. The receptors originated from a human donor in good health. CDR3s include the opening cysteine and the closing phenylalanine or tryptophan. Each record gives: D gene, clone size, J gene, V gene, CDR3 protein, CDR3 DNA. D genes are given only for firm matches. Not all rows give a size; the values are once, few, many and, for expanded clones, a class.

TRBD2 . TRBJ2-7 TRBV20-1 CSASLPSGGGYEQYF TGCAGTGCGTCACTTCCTAGCGGGGGGGGCTACGAGCAGTACTTC
. many TRBJ2-7 TRBV3-1 CASSQGTRRYEQYF TGTGCCAGCAGCCAAGGGACCCGCCGCTACGAGCAGTACTTC
. . TRBJ2-2 TRBV2 CASSDRDPNTGELFF TGTGCCAGCAGTGACAGAGATCCGAACACCGGGGAGCTGTTTTTT
. many TRBJ2-7 TRBV19 CASSPRSWQDYEQYF TGTGCCAGTAGTCCGCGGTCGTGGCAAGACTACGAGCAGTACTTC
TRBD1 . TRBJ1-1 TRBV20-1 CSAWTGLATEAFF TGCAGTGCGTGGACAGGGCTGGCTACTGAAGCTTTCTTT
TRBD1 . TRBJ2-3 TRBV6-2/TRBV6-3 CASSPTGVADTQYF TGTGCCAGCAGTCCCACAGGGGTGGCAGATACGCAGTATTTT
TRBD1 . TRBJ2-5 TRBV4-3 CASSQGPGTVFSETQYF TGCGCCAGCAGCCAAGGTCCCGGGACAGTGTTCTCGGAGACCCAGTACTTC
TRBD1 . TRBJ1-6 TRBV12-3/TRBV12-4 CASRSGTGTPLHF TGTGCCAGCAGGTCTGGGACAGGGACCCCCCTCCACTTT
TRBD1 many TRBJ2-5 TRBV20-1 CSAFTGQGKETQYF TGCAGTGCTTTTACGGGACAGGGAAAAGAGACCCAGTACTTC
TRBD1 . TRBJ2-7 TRBV25-1 CASSGIRDSDKYGQYF TGTGCCAGCAGTGGTATCCGGGACAGCGATAAGTACGGACAGTACTTC
. . TRBJ2-5 TRBV24-1 CATSDLQETQYF TGTGCCACCAGTGATTTACAAGAGACCCAGTACTTC
TRBD2 . TRBJ2-7 TRBV29-1 CSVGVSGSEYF TGCAGCGTTGGGGTTAGCGGGAGTGAGTACTTC
TRBD2 many TRBJ2-5 TRBV20-1 CSAETSEETQYF TGCAGTGCTGAAACTAGCGAGGAGACCCAGTACTTC
. . TRBJ2-7 TRBV6-1 CASSESSPEQYF TGTGCCAGCAGTGAATCTAGTCCCGAGCAGTACTTC
TRBD1 once TRBJ1-1 TRBV10-3 CAISETGTGGTEAFF TGTGCCATCAGTGAGACTGGGACAGGGGGCACTGAAGCTTTCTTT
. . TRBJ1-2 TRBV15 CATSRDEYSGGYTF TGTGCCACCAGCAGAGACGAGTATTCGGGGGGCTACACCTTC
TRBD2 many TRBJ2-7 TRBV3-1 CASSQAGSGRFQYF TGTGCCAGCAGCCAAGCTGGTAGCGGGAGGTTTCAGTACTTC
. many TRBJ1-2 TRBV5-4 CASSLEENYGYTF TGTGCCAGCAGCTTGGAAGAGAACTATGGCTACACCTTC
. once TRBJ2-7 TRBV29-1 CSGRGAANYEQYF TGCAGCGGAAGGGGGGCAGCTAACTACGAGCAGTACTTC
TRBD2 few TRBJ2-5 TRBV6-1 CASSETSGSQETQYF TGTGCCAGCAGTGAAACTAGCGGGAGCCAAGAGACCCAGTACTTC
TRBD2 many TRBJ2-2 TRBV12-3/TRBV12-4 CASSLARTSGSATGELFF TGTGCCAGCAGTTTAGCGCGTACTAGCGGGAGCGCCACCGGGGAGCTGTTTTTT
. many TRBJ1-6 TRBV4-1 CASSYGETDYNSPLHF TGCGCCAGCAGCTACGGGGAGACAGACTATAATTCACCCCTCCACTTT
TRBD1 few TRBJ2-3 TRBV6-1 CASSERQGAPDTQYF TGTGCCAGCAGTGAACGACAGGGGGCCCCAGATACGCAGTATTTT
. many TRBJ2-1 TRBV29-1 CSVDRFTYNEQFF TGCAGCGTTGACAGGTTTACCTACAATGAGCAGTTCTTC
TRBD1 . TRBJ2-7 TRBV25-1 CASSAGQGYEQYF TGTGCCAGCAGTGCGGGACAGGGCTACGAGCAGTACTTC
. many TRBJ2-7 TRBV4-2 CASSQKPDAYEQYF TGTGCCAGCAGCCAAAAGCCGGATGCCTACGAGCAGTACTTC
TRBD2 . TRBJ2-1 TRBV6-2/TRBV6-3 CASSSRGGLLGNEQFF TGTGCCAGCAGTTCCCGGGGGGGACTATTAGGCAATGAGCAGTTCTTC
. many TRBJ2-6 TRBV6-5 CASSRLSSGANVLTF TGTGCCAGCAGTCGACTTAGCTCTGGGGCCAACGTCCTGACTTTC
. once TRBJ2-7 TRBV6-2/TRBV6-3 CASIKRSRSYEQYF TGTGCCAGTATTAAAAGGAGTCGTTCCTACGAGCAGTACTTC
TRBD2 many TRBJ2-7 TRBV5-1 CASSRGLADEQYF TGCGCCAGCAGCCGGGGACTAGCCGACGAGCAGTACTTC
. many TRBJ2-3 TRBV20-1 CSARRGGRTDTQYF TGCAGTGCTAGAAGGGGTGGGAGGACAGATACGCAGTATTTT
. . TRBJ2-5 TRBV7-9 CASSLLSRLAETQYF TGTGCCAGCAGCTTGCTCTCCAGATTAGCCGAGACCCAGTACTTC
. . TRBJ2-4 TRBV6-1 CASVEPGRDIQYF TGTGCCAGCGTGGAGCCAGGGCGGGACATTCAGTACTTC
. many TRBJ2-7 TRBV6-1 CASSRADSNEQYF TGTGCCAGCAGTCGAGCAGACAGCAACGAGCAGTACTTC
. . TRBJ1-2 TRBV7-9 CASSLRQGYTF TGTGCCAGCAGCCTCAGGCAGGGCTACACCTTC
. few TRBJ2-1 TRBV6-2/TRBV6-3 CASSYRQRHNEQFF TGTGCCAGCAGTTATAGGCAGCGCCACAATGAGCAGTTCTTC
. few TRBJ2-1 TRBV29-1 CSVEDTGNEQFF TGCAGCGTTGAAGATACGGGTAATGAGCAGTTCTTC
TRBD1 . TRBJ2-7 TRBV15 CATSRETGTSYEQYF TGTGCCACCAGCAGAGAGACAGGGACAAGCTACGAGCAGTACTTC
TRBD2 few TRBJ2-2 TRBV4-1 CASSQDRGVPGELFF TGCGCCAGCAGCCAAGATCGGGGGGTCCCCGGGGAGCTGTTTTTT
. . TRBJ1-1 TRBV10-1 CASTDIKDTEAFF TGCGCCAGCACCGATATTAAAGACACTGAAGCTTTCTTT
TRBD2 many TRBJ2-7 TRBV3-1 CASSPGLAREQYF TGTGCCAGCAGCCCAGGACTAGCGCGCGAGCAGTACTTC
. . TRBJ1-4 TRBV27 CASGSGSNEKLFF TGTGCCAGCGGATCAGGGTCCAATGAAAAACTGTTTTTT
. many TRBJ2-4 TRBV11-1 CASSLFGENIQYF TGTGCCAGCAGCTTATTCGGGGAAAACATTCAGTACTTC
TRBD1 many TRBJ2-7 TRBV7-2 CASRVDRGPYEQYF TGTGCCAGCAGGGTGGACAGGGGTCCCTACGAGCAGTACTTC
. many TRBJ1-2 TRBV19 CASSIIGSAGDYGYTF TGTGCCAGTAGTATCATCGGATCGGCAGGGGACTATGGCTACACCTTC
. . TRBJ2-1 TRBV20-1 CSARARGYNEQFF TGCAGTGCTAGAGCGCGAGGTTACAATGAGCAGTTCTTC
. . TRBJ2-5 TRBV19 CASSISPVMETQYF TGTGCCAGTAGTATCAGTCCCGTGATGGAGACCCAGTACTTC
TRBD1 . TRBJ1-4 TRBV15 CATSRGQGFEKLFF TGTGCCACCAGCAGGGGACAGGGATTTGAAAAACTGTTTTTT
. . TRBJ2-5 TRBV12-3/TRBV12-4 CASGNGGQETQYF TGTGCCAGCGGAAACGGCGGGCAAGAGACCCAGTACTTC
. many TRBJ2-2 TRBV2 CASSRNPHTNTGELFF TGTGCCAGCAGCCGCAACCCCCACACGAACACCGGGGAGCTGTTTTTT